This T cell receptor (beta chain) comes out of a study of cytomegalovirus exposure and HLA in healthy donors. Study findings and constraints: According to the study, 180 or so TCR beta chains were cytomegalovirus-associated.

Comments on this clone: Its antigen is unidentified.

Trimming took off 2 bases at V and 6 bases at J, with 10 bases between the two ends. This CDR3 has 14 residues. CDR1 and CDR2 from the germline V gene are ENHRY and SYGVKD. Assay: immunoSEQ multiplex PCR; the TCRdb copy retains only in-frame clones and omits some. The sample records 150,000 to 200,000 clones, around nine tenths being singletons. Sequenced input: PBMCs. The chain carries TRBV10-3 and TRBJ1-4; perhaps TRBD1 as D (5 bases). The receptor was isolated from a woman aged 30 to 39 in good health and CMV-seronegative. The chain's CDR3 is CAISERGSYEKLFF. For the CDR3, the DNA is TGTGCCATCAGTGAGCGGGGGAGTTATGAAAAACTGTTTTTT.